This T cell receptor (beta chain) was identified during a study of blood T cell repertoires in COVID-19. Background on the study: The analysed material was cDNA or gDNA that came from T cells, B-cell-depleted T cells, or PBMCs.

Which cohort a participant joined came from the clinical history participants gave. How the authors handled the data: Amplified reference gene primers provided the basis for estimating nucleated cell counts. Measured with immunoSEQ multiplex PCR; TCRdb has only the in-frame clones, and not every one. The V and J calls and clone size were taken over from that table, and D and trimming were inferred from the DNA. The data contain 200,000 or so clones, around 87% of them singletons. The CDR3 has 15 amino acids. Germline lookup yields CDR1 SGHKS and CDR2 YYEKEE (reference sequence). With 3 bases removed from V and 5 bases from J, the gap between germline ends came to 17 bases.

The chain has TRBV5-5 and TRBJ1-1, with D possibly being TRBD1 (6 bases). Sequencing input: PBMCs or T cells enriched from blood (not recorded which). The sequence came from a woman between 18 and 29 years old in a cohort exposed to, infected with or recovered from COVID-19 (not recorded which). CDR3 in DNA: TGTGCCAGCAGCTCCCCAGGGGACCCAGGGACTGAAGCTTTCTTT. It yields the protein CASSSPGDPGTEAFF. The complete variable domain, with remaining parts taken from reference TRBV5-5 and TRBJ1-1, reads DAGVTQSPTHLIKTRGQQVTLRCSPISGHKSVSWYQQVLGQGPQFIFQYYEKEERGRGNFPDRFSARQFPNYSSELNVNALLLGDSALYLCASSSPGDPGTEAFFGQGTRLTVV.